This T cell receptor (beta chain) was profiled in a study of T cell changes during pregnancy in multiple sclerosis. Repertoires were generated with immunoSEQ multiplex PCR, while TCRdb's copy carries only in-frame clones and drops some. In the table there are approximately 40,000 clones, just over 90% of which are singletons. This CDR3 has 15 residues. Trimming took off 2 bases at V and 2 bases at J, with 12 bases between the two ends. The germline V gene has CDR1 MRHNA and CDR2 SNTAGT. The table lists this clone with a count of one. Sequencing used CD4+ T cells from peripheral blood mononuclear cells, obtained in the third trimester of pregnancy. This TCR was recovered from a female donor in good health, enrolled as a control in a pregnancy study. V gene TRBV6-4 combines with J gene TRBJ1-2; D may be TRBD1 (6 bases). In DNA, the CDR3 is TGTGCCAGCAGTGACGTGGGGGCGCCCAACTATGGCTACACCTTC. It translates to CASSDVGAPNYGYTF.